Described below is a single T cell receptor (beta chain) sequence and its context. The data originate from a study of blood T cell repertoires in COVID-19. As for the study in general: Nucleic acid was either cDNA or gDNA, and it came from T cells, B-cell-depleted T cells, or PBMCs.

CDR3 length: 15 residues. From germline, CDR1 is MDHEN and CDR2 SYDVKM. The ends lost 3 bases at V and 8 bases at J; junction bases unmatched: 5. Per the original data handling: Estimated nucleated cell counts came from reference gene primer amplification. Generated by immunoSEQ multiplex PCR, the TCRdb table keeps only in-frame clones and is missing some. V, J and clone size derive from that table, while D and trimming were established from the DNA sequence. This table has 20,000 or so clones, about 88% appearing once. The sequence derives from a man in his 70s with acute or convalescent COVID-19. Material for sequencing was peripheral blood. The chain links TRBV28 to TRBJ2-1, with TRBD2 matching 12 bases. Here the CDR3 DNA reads TGTGCCAGCAGTTTCGTGACTAGCGGGAGCGATGAGCAGTTCTTC. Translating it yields CASSFVTSGSDEQFF.